These 21 T cell receptor beta chains were sequenced from one sample in a study of T cells in localized non-small cell lung cancer (dated by TCRdb to the early 2020s). Libraries were prepared through the immunoSEQ multiplex PCR assay. Imported from immuneACCESS, the table was reduced by TCRdb to in-frame sequences with V and J called. These copies leave out some clones; in studies compared against another copy, an unresolved V gene accounts for under half, and the cause of the remainder is not known. Across this sample there are more than 30,000 clones, with 88% seen only once. The ten largest clones capture around 4.2% of the sample. The starting material was peripheral blood mononuclear cells, obtained before any cancer treatment. The receptors stem from a woman aged 35 to 70 with stage III lung adenocarcinoma.

The chain is built from TRBV9 and TRBJ1-2, with D hard to call. Between the trimmed V and J ends, which lost 0 bases and 10 bases, there was a span of 7 bases. The CDR3 has 11 amino acids. Germline V gives CDR1 SGDLS, CDR2 YYNGEE. The CDR3 nucleotides read TGTGCCAGCAGCGTAGGTGACCTCTACACCTTC. Translated, it gives CASSVGDLYTF. The full variable domain, in which reference TRBV9 and TRBJ1-2 provide the parts outside the CDR3, is DSGVTQTPKHLITATGQRVTLRCSPRSGDLSVYWYQQSLDQGLQFLIQYYNGEERAKGNILERFSAQQFPDLHSELNLSSLELGDSALYFCASSVGDLYTFGSGTRLTVV.

V and J are TRBV11-3 and TRBJ2-2; possibly TRBD1 for D (6 bases). V lost 5 bases and J lost 4, with 11 bases in between. Germline CDR1 SGHNT, CDR2 YENEEA. This CDR3 comprises 14 residues. The CDR3 loop is CASSPGTTTGELFF. The CDR3 nucleotides are TGTGCCAGCAGCCCCGGGACAACCACCGGGGAGCTGTTTTTT.

The chain recombines TRBV19 with TRBJ1-5; D gene unclear. Germline CDR1 reads LNHDA; CDR2 reads SQIVND (reference sequence). CDR3 size: 15 residues. Trimming removed 0 bases from V and 5 bases from J, with 11 bases in between. The CDR3 bases are TGTGCCAGTAGTATAGAGGACGGCCCCCATCAGCCCCAGCATTTT. Protein: CASSIEDGPHQPQHF.

The CDR3, as DNA: TGTGCCAGCAGTGAAGCGCTTCGAGAGACCCAGTACTTC. Protein sequence: CASSEALRETQYF. The chain has TRBV2 and TRBJ2-5; D is unresolved. Between the trimmed V and J ends, which lost 0 bases and 4 bases, there was a span of 6 bases. Germline V gives CDR1 SNHLY, CDR2 FYNNEI. CDR3 length: 13 residues.

This chain joins TRBV6-1 and TRBJ2-3, with TRBD2 as a possible D gene (5 bases). This CDR3 spans 15 amino acids. V dropped 4 bases and J dropped 4 bases, with 15 bases sitting between them. CDR1 MNHNS and CDR2 SASEGT come from the germline V gene. The CDR3 is CASSGSEGSADTQYF. In nucleotides, the CDR3 is TGTGCCAGCAGTGGATCAGAGGGTTCCGCAGATACGCAGTATTTT.

Comment on this clone: The same CDR3 is also encoded by other DNA sequences in this sample. This rearrangement joins TRBV19 to TRBJ2-3, with D perhaps matching TRBD2 (5 bases). The V end lost 6 bases, the J end lost 2 bases, and 15 bases lay between the germline ends. This CDR3 comprises 15 residues. Germline-derived CDR1 and CDR2 are LNHDA and SQIVND (reference sequence). CDR3 in amino acids: CASSRSDLFTDTQYF. The CDR3 nucleotides read TGTGCCAGTAGCCGATCGGACTTGTTCACAGATACGCAGTATTTT.

The rearrangement uses TRBV27 and TRBJ2-2, with D possibly matching TRBD2 (6 bases). V shed 2 bases and J shed 4 bases, with 14 bases lying between them. The CDR3 sequence is 16 residues long. The V gene's germline CDR1 is MNHEY and CDR2 SMNVEV (reference sequence). The CDR3 bases are TGTGCCAGCAGTTTACGTCGGAGGGAATCCACCGGGGAGCTGTTTTTT. Amino acid sequence: CASSLRRRESTGELFF.

This chain links TRBV30 with TRBJ1-2, with 11 bases that match TRBD1. The V and J ends lost 4 bases and 8 bases, in that order; junction bases with no gene match: 9. Germline values: CDR1 GTSNPN, CDR2 SVGIG (reference sequence). This CDR3 is 14 amino acids long. The CDR3 coding sequence is TGTGCCTGGACCCGGGACAGGGGGGTGAGCGGCTACACCTTC. This codes for CAWTRDRGVSGYTF.

The CDR3 is CASSLAGDLETQYF. The CDR3 DNA sequence: TGTGCCAGCAGTTTAGCGGGAGATTTAGAGACCCAGTACTTC. The chain recombines TRBV28 with TRBJ2-5; 7 nucleotides agree with TRBD2. This CDR3 has 14 residues. In germline, CDR1 is MDHEN, CDR2 SYDVKM. With 2 bases clipped from V and 4 bases from J, the junction kept 4 bases outside the gene matches.

The rearrangement joins TRBV5-1 to TRBJ2-3; 9 bases are shared with TRBD2. This CDR3 contains 15 residues. The ends lost 4 bases at V and 2 bases at J; junction bases unmatched: 5. CDR1 and CDR2 (germline): SGHRS, YFSETQ. The DNA for the CDR3 is TGCGCCAGCAGCCAACCTAGCGGGATCACAGATACGCAGTATTTT. This sequence encodes CASSQPSGITDTQYF.

The chain is built from TRBV5-1 and TRBJ2-7; maybe TRBD2 (6 bases). The CDR3 is made up of 17 amino acids. Germline V gives CDR1 SGHRS, CDR2 YFSETQ. Deletions cut 0 bases from V and 0 bases from J, with 16 bases between. The CDR3 loop is CASSLGGDSPSSYEQYF. The CDR3 DNA reads TGCGCCAGCAGCTTGGGGGGGGACTCTCCAAGCTCCTACGAGCAGTACTTC.

The chain employs TRBV6-4 and TRBJ1-2; D gene uncertain. The germline V and J ends were trimmed by 0 bases and 7 bases, with 9 bases remaining between them. Germline CDR1 and CDR2: MRHNA and SNTAGT. The CDR3 has 13 amino acids. This CDR3 is CASSDSAIGGYTF. The CDR3, as DNA: TGTGCCAGCAGTGACTCGGCCATCGGTGGCTACACCTTC.

The V call is TRBV7-9, the J call TRBJ1-3; D is perhaps TRBD1 (6 bases). With 2 bases removed from V and 1 base from J, the gap between germline ends came to 9 bases. Germline V gene data show CDR1 as SEHNR and CDR2 as FQNEAQ (reference sequence). The CDR3 sequence is 15 residues long. CDR3: CASSLRQDSGNTIYF. In DNA form, the CDR3 reads TGTGCCAGCAGCTTAAGACAGGATTCTGGAAACACCATATATTTT.

The chain links TRBV7-8 to TRBJ1-2; a possible D gene is TRBD1 (5 bases). The germline V and J ends were trimmed by 0 bases and 3 bases, with 11 bases remaining between them. Germline-derived CDR1 and CDR2 are SGHVS and FQNEAQ. The CDR3 runs 15 residues. The CDR3 DNA is TGTGCCAGCAGCTTAGCGGGGGTAACAGACTATGGCTACACCTTC. Amino acid sequence: CASSLAGVTDYGYTF.

The chain recombines TRBV10-3 with TRBJ2-3, with 12 bases fitting TRBD2. This CDR3 has 15 amino acids. V shed 4 bases, J shed 5 bases, and the junction held 4 bases outside the gene matches. Per germline, CDR1 ENHRY and CDR2 SYGVKD. The CDR3 protein is CAISGTSGIVDTQYF. The DNA for the CDR3 is TGTGCCATCAGTGGGACTAGCGGGATAGTAGATACGCAGTATTTT.

The rearrangement joins TRBV7-9 to TRBJ1-2, with 10 bases identical to TRBD1. V lost 5 bases and J lost 6; bases outside the gene matches: 9. CDR3 length: 15 residues. Germline loops: CDR1 SEHNR, CDR2 FQNEAQ (reference sequence). The CDR3 coding sequence is TGTGCCAGCAGCCCCTGGGACAGGGGAAGGGATGGCTACACCTTC. This sequence encodes CASSPWDRGRDGYTF.

The chain is built from TRBV10-3 and TRBJ2-2; D remains unclear. The CDR3 extends over 16 amino acids. The V end lost 3 bases, the J end lost 3 bases, and 14 bases lay between the germline ends. CDR1 and CDR2 from the germline V gene are ENHRY and SYGVKD. CDR3: CAISDPRGLDTGELFF. CDR3 sequence (DNA): TGTGCCATCAGTGACCCGAGAGGTTTGGACACCGGGGAGCTGTTTTTT.

This clone was seen only a few times. The chain recombines TRBV30 with TRBJ2-3; TRBD2 aligns across 9 bases. V lost 4 bases, J lost 2 bases, and 10 bases stayed unmatched. Germline CDR1 is GTSNPN and CDR2 is SVGIG (reference sequence). The CDR3 runs 16 residues. In nucleotides, the CDR3 is TGTGCCTGGACCCGATCTCCTAGCGGGGCCACAGATACGCAGTATTTT. As protein: CAWTRSPSGATDTQYF. Variable domain in full (rest from reference TRBV30 and TRBJ2-3): SQTIHQWPATLVQPVGSPLSLECTVEGTSNPNLYWYRQAAGRGLQLLFYSVGIGQISSEVPQNLSASRPQDRQFILSSKKLLLSDSGFYLCAWTRSPSGATDTQYFGPGTRLTVL.

The chain recombines TRBV7-6 with TRBJ2-5, with 7 bases fitting TRBD1. Trimming cost V 3 bases and J 5 bases; bases outside gene matches: 6. Germline V CDR1 and CDR2: SGHVS, FNYEAQ. The CDR3 consists of 14 residues. The CDR3 region is CASSLTGMGETQYF. The CDR3 DNA reads TGTGCCAGCAGCTTGACAGGGATGGGGGAGACCCAGTACTTC.

V gene TRBV6-1 combines with J gene TRBJ1-2, with TRBD1 matching over 11 bases. The V segment lost 2 bases and the J segment 4 bases; nucleotides outside the gene matches: 3. There are 15 residues in the CDR3. From germline, CDR1 is MNHNS and CDR2 SASEGT. The CDR3: CASSESGQGAYGYTF. CDR3 sequence (DNA): TGTGCCAGCAGTGAAAGCGGACAGGGGGCCTATGGCTACACCTTC.

The chain links TRBV10-2 to TRBJ1-5; TRBD1 aligns across 9 bases. With V trimmed by 2 bases and J by 2 bases, 4 bases remained unmatched. The CDR3 contains 16 residues. Germline assignment: CDR1 WSHSY and CDR2 SAAADI. The CDR3 sequence is CASSEPGQGGNQPQHF. The DNA for the CDR3 is TGCGCCAGCAGTGAGCCGGGACAGGGTGGCAATCAGCCCCAGCATTTT.